The 25 T cell receptor beta chains reported below all come from one sample, sequenced in a study of monozygotic twins with inflammatory bowel disease. TCRdb derives one entry per CDR3 protein from the 5' RACE reads, leaving out DNA. Its table records over 200,000 distinct CDR3 sequences. Sequencing was done on a sample of blood. The receptors here all came from a human donor with ulcerative colitis or Crohn's disease, or a healthy co-twin of an affected twin (not recorded which).

The rearrangement uses TRBV5-1 and TRBJ1-1; as DNA is missing, the TRBD1 call by TCRdb cannot be tested. Germline V gene sequence: CDR1 SGHRS, CDR2 YFSETQ. CDR3 size: 12 residues. CDR3 protein: CASKGTNTEAFF.

The CDR3 sequence: CASSGPWETQYF. The chain recombines TRBV6-5 with TRBJ2-5. CDR3 length: 12 residues. The V gene's germline CDR1 is MNHEY and CDR2 SVGAGI.

This chain uses TRBV2 with TRBJ2-7. The CDR3 consists of 16 residues. Germline assignment: CDR1 SNHLY and CDR2 FYNNEI. CDR3 region: CASSERSRGSSYEQYF. Together with reference TRBV2 and TRBJ2-7, the CDR3 gives the full variable domain: EPEVTQTPSHQVTQMGQEVILRCVPISNHLYFYWYRQILGQKVEFLVSFYNNEISEKSEIFDDQFSVERPDGSNFTLKIRSTKLEDSAMYFCASSERSRGSSYEQYFGPGTRLTVT.

The chain joins TRBV18 to TRBJ2-1; the D gene TCRdb calls, TRBD1, cannot be checked with no DNA. CDR3 length equals 15 residues. Germline V CDR1 and CDR2: KGHSH, LQKENI. The CDR3 reads CASSPPGSGAWEQFF.

The CDR3 here is CASSLVGPYGYTF. V is TRBV7-9 and J is TRBJ1-2. The length of the CDR3 is 13 residues. Germline CDR1 is SEHNR and CDR2 is FQNEAQ (reference sequence).

This sequence joins TRBV7-9 and TRBJ2-7; TCRdb's D gene call, TRBD1, goes unchecked for lack of DNA. CDR3 length: 15 residues. Germline V gene data show CDR1 as SEHNR and CDR2 as FQNEAQ (reference sequence). This CDR3 is CASSPWDRGGYEQYF.

The chain carries TRBV5-6 and TRBJ2-5; TCRdb's D call of TRBD1 is untestable without DNA. The CDR3 has 12 residues. The germline V gene has CDR1 SGHDT and CDR2 YYEEEE. The CDR3 loop is CASSHPSGTQYF. The complete variable domain, with remaining parts taken from reference TRBV5-6 and TRBJ2-5, reads DAGVTQSPTHLIKTRGQQVTLRCSPKSGHDTVSWYQQALGQGPQFIFQYYEEEERQRGNFPDRFSGHQFPNYSSELNVNALLLGDSALYLCASSHPSGTQYFGPGTRLLVL.

V is TRBV7-9 and J is TRBJ2-1; the TRBD2 assignment by TCRdb is unverifiable without DNA. This CDR3 is built from 15 residues. Per the germline V gene, CDR1 is SEHNR and CDR2 is FQNEAQ (reference sequence). The CDR3 reads CASSLGRYLYNEQFF.

The V and J genes are TRBV7-9 and TRBJ2-3; TCRdb gives TRBD1 as the D gene, but with no DNA this cannot be confirmed. Germline V lookup: CDR1 SEHNR, CDR2 FQNEAQ (reference sequence). The CDR3 length is 12 residues. CDR3: CASSQGAVREYF.

J is TRBJ2-2 and V is TRBV5-5; no DNA is available, so the TRBD1 call from TCRdb remains unchecked. Per germline, CDR1 SGHKS and CDR2 YYEKEE (reference sequence). The CDR3 is made up of 15 amino acids. The CDR3: CASSLEGGDTGELFF. The full variable domain, with the rest looked up from reference TRBV5-5 and TRBJ2-2, is DAGVTQSPTHLIKTRGQQVTLRCSPISGHKSVSWYQQVLGQGPQFIFQYYEKEERGRGNFPDRFSARQFPNYSSELNVNALLLGDSALYLCASSLEGGDTGELFFGEGSRLTVL.

V and J are TRBV20-1 and TRBJ1-2; there is no DNA to check the TCRdb D call of TRBD1. The CDR3 spans 14 residues. The germline CDR1 and CDR2 sequences are DFQATT and SNEGSKA (reference sequence). The CDR3 reads CSARDRDSNYGYTF.

The chain links TRBV5-5 to TRBJ1-5; with no DNA, the TCRdb D assignment of TRBD1 cannot be verified. In germline, CDR1 is SGHKS, CDR2 YYEKEE (reference sequence). CDR3 length: 14 amino acids. CDR3 sequence reads: CASSSQGSGQPQHF.

V usage is TRBV13 and J usage is TRBJ1-5; with no DNA, the TCRdb D assignment of TRBD1 cannot be verified. Per germline, CDR1 PRHDT and CDR2 FYEKMQ (reference sequence). This CDR3 has 20 amino acids. The CDR3 reads CASSLSLGSGGAPSNQPQHF.

CDR3 amino acids: CANQGVSSTDTQYF. V usage is TRBV21-1 and J usage is TRBJ2-3; without DNA, the TCRdb call of TRBD1 cannot be checked. TRBV21-1 is deemed a pseudogene. This CDR3 is built from 14 residues.

The chain links TRBV11-2 to TRBJ2-3. Germline V gene data show CDR1 as SGHAT and CDR2 as FQNNGV. The CDR3 is made up of 15 amino acids. The CDR3 reads CASSLALGNTDTQYF. Variable domain in full (rest from reference TRBV11-2 and TRBJ2-3): EAGVAQSPRYKIIEKRQSVAFWCNPISGHATLYWYQQILGQGPKLLIQFQNNGVVDDSQLPKDRFSAERLKGVDSTLKIQPAKLEDSAVYLCASSLALGNTDTQYFGPGTRLTVL.

This chain uses TRBV7-3 with TRBJ1-2; TCRdb gives TRBD1 as the D gene, but with no DNA this cannot be confirmed. Germline CDR1 SGHTA, CDR2 FQGTGA. The CDR3 runs to 16 residues. CDR3 sequence reads: CASSTGGAGDKGGYTF.

V gene TRBV7-2 combines with J gene TRBJ2-5; TCRdb gives TRBD1 as the D gene, but with no DNA this cannot be confirmed. CDR3 size: 12 residues. In germline, CDR1 is SGHTA, CDR2 FQGNSA. The CDR3 spells CASRRGQETQYF. The full variable domain, rest sourced from reference TRBV7-2 and TRBJ2-5, is GAGVSQSPSNKVTEKGKDVELRCDPISGHTALYWYRQSLGQGLEFLIYFQGNSAPDKSGLPSDRFSAERTGGSVSTLTIQRTQQEDSAVYLCASRRGQETQYFGPGTRLLVL.

The chain carries TRBV9 and TRBJ1-1. Germline V gene lookup returns CDR1 SGDLS and CDR2 YYNGEE. The CDR3 runs to 12 residues. The CDR3 is CASSLHRTEAFF. The variable domain in full, with the rest retrieved from reference TRBV9 and TRBJ1-1, is DSGVTQTPKHLITATGQRVTLRCSPRSGDLSVYWYQQSLDQGLQFLIQYYNGEERAKGNILERFSAQQFPDLHSELNLSSLELGDSALYFCASSLHRTEAFFGQGTRLTVV.

V and J are TRBV28 and TRBJ1-2. CDR1 and CDR2 from the germline V gene are MDHEN and SYDVKM. CDR3 size: 14 residues. This CDR3 reads CASIPVERDYGYTF.

The V call is TRBV7-9, the J call TRBJ2-2; TCRdb gives TRBD1 as the D gene, but with no DNA this cannot be confirmed. This CDR3 comprises 17 residues. Germline CDR1 reads SEHNR; CDR2 reads FQNEAQ (reference sequence). CDR3 protein: CASSPLPGTGDTGELFF.

This sequence joins TRBV20-1 and TRBJ2-7. Germline V lookup: CDR1 DFQATT, CDR2 SNEGSKA (reference sequence). The CDR3 is 14 residues long. The chain's CDR3 is CSARPSASSYEQYF.

V and J are TRBV7-8 and TRBJ1-1; TCRdb calls TRBD1, which cannot be checked without DNA. Germline CDR1 reads SGHVS; CDR2 reads FQNEAQ. This CDR3 has 12 residues. The CDR3 region is CASSLVGAQAFF.

The CDR3 spells CSARDRQGKRETQYF. The chain has TRBV20-1 and TRBJ2-5; as DNA is missing, the TRBD1 call by TCRdb cannot be tested. CDR1 and CDR2 (germline): DFQATT, SNEGSKA (reference sequence). The CDR3 length is 15 residues.

This sequence joins TRBV5-1 and TRBJ2-4; the TRBD1 assignment by TCRdb is unverifiable without DNA. The CDR3 totals 17 residues. Germline-derived CDR1 and CDR2 are SGHRS and YFSETQ. This chain's CDR3 is CASSLSGTDAPKNIQYF.

J is TRBJ1-6 and V is TRBV2. The V gene's germline CDR1 is SNHLY and CDR2 FYNNEI. The CDR3 totals 14 residues. The CDR3 sequence: CASSGWGDNSPLHF.